Listed here are 3 T cell receptor beta chains from one sample, sequenced in a study of blood T cell repertoires in COVID-19. Some clones are missing from TCRdb's copy, which holds only in-frame ones; the method was immunoSEQ multiplex PCR. The sample includes just over 650,000 clones, over 80% of them seen just once. Sequences were obtained from peripheral blood. These receptors were obtained from a woman aged 18-35 years with acute or convalescent COVID-19.

Of note for this clone: This CDR3 is also generated by other DNA sequences in the sample. CDR3 protein: CASSDGQPQHF. The CDR3 DNA is TGTGCCAGCAGTGACGGGCAGCCCCAGCATTTT. The gene calls are TRBV2 and TRBJ1-5; D remains unclear. Germline CDR1 and CDR2: SNHLY and FYNNEI. This CDR3 has 11 residues. The ends were cut back, 3 bases at V and 7 bases at J, with 4 bases in the middle. Using reference TRBV2 and TRBJ1-5 for the parts outside the CDR3, the full variable domain is EPEVTQTPSHQVTQMGQEVILRCVPISNHLYFYWYRQILGQKVEFLVSFYNNEISEKSEIFDDQFSVERPDGSNFTLKIRSTKLEDSAMYFCASSDGQPQHFGDGTRLSIL.

The chain joins TRBV9 to TRBJ2-5; D perhaps matches TRBD2 (5 bases). V was clipped by 2 bases and J by 4 bases, with 15 bases between them. From germline, CDR1 is SGDLS and CDR2 YYNGEE. There are 15 residues in the CDR3. The DNA of the CDR3 is TGTGCCAGCAGCGTTGGGCTAGCCTGGTCAGAGACCCAGTACTTC. It yields the protein CASSVGLAWSETQYF.

This clone was picked up one time. CDR3 protein: CASSLVLYEQYF. In DNA form, the CDR3 reads TGTGCCAGCAGCTTAGTACTCTACGAGCAGTACTTC. The J gene is TRBJ2-7, the V gene TRBV11-2; unclear D gene. The CDR3 loop spans 12 amino acids. The germline V gene has CDR1 SGHAT and CDR2 FQNNGV. V lost 1 base and J 3 bases, leaving 4 bases between the germline ends.